The entry below gives a single T cell receptor beta chain sequence along with its context. The study sequenced TCR beta in blood CD8+ and CD4+ T cells. This entry is derived from a study of CD8 T cells in Susac syndrome. RNA was extracted with the RNeasy kit, and a quantity of roughly 0.5 to 1 ug was reverse transcribed using random hexamers. Amplification of TCR beta CDR3 by immunoSEQ multiplex PCR spanned 54 Vbeta and 13 Jbeta. TCRdb processed the immunoSEQ multiplex PCR reads anew with MiXCR; each CDR3 protein has one entry. The sample consists of roughly 120,000 distinct CDR3 sequences, about 94% of them appearing once. This CDR3 is 15 amino acids long. The V and J ends lost 3 bases and 3 bases respectively, with 15 bases between them. CDR1 is MNHEY, CDR2 SMNVEV, per germline (reference sequence).

The receptor was isolated from a human donor with multiple sclerosis. Sequencing input: CD4+ T cells from PBMCs. The genes are TRBV27 and TRBJ2-7; the D gene is possibly TRBD2 (5 bases). The CDR3 coding sequence is TGTGCCAGCAGTTTCCGGGGTTACCTACTCTACGAGCAGTACTTC. This gives the protein CASSFRGYLLYEQYF.